A few counts support the clone carrying this T cell receptor (beta chain). This specimen comes from a study of blood T cell repertoires in COVID-19. Between the trimmed V and J ends, which lost 2 bases and 7 bases, there was a span of 15 bases. The CDR3 spans 15 residues. CDR1 is KGHSH, CDR2 LQKENI, per germline. TCRdb's table, derived via immunoSEQ multiplex PCR, lists solely in-frame clones and lacks some. The data hold fewer than 200,000 clones, with about 85% observed a single time. The TCR comes from a man aged 55 to 70 who had recovered from COVID-19. The chain has TRBV18 and TRBJ2-1; tentative D call: TRBD1 (5 bases). The sample consisted of peripheral blood. This CDR3 reads CASSPRAGNRNEQFF. The DNA of the CDR3 is TGTGCCAGCTCACCAAGGGCAGGGAATAGGAATGAGCAGTTCTTC.